This section outlines one T cell receptor beta chain sequence together with its context. What it binds is not known. Expressed TCRB transcripts were sequenced because the entire RNA isolate underwent reverse transcription. TCRdb's copy holds only in-frame clones and misses some; the assay was immunoSEQ multiplex PCR. The table lists more than 100,000 clones, around 8.8% of them singletons. The data were taken from a study of beta chain features in type 1 diabetes. Study-wide findings and caveats: A moderate, significant TCRB CDR3 shortening appeared in type 1 diabetes across four CD4+ subsets.

This receptor was identified in a man aged 25 to 45 with type 1 diabetes. Specimen: central memory CD4+ T cells from blood.

CDR3 in amino acids: CASSQGSTDSPRYF. For the CDR3, the DNA is TGTGCCAGCAGCCAAGGCTCGACGGACTCCCCGAGGTACTTC. V gene TRBV14 combines with J gene TRBJ2-5; D is possibly TRBD2 (5 bases). Germline values: CDR1 SGHDN, CDR2 FVKESK. Trimming left V 1 base short and J 13 bases short, with 19 bases between. This CDR3 has 14 residues. The full variable domain, in which reference TRBV14 and TRBJ2-5 provide the parts outside the CDR3, is EAGVTQFPSHSVIEKGQTVTLRCDPISGHDNLYWYRRVMGKEIKFLLHFVKESKQDESGMPNNRFLAERTGGTYSTLKVQPAELEDSGVYFCASSQGSTDSPRYFGPGTRLLVL.